The 29 T cell receptor beta chains in this list originate from one sample, sequenced in a study of blood T cell repertoires in COVID-19 (dated by TCRdb to about 2020). Library preparation was by the immunoSEQ multiplex PCR assay. Entries here come from immuneACCESS through TCRdb and include only in-frame sequences with V and J called. Some clones fail to appear in such tables; in the studies checked, an unresolved V gene covers under half of the shortfall, and the cause of the remainder is unknown. The sample records 140,000 to 150,000 clones, approximately 88% of which are singletons. The ten largest clones capture approximately 2% of the sample. The source material was peripheral blood. These receptors all stem from a man aged 65-85 years with acute or convalescent COVID-19.

This chain uses TRBV2 with TRBJ2-5; maybe TRBD2 (6 bases). The CDR3 consists of 13 residues. Trimming removed 4 bases at V and 5 bases at J, with 11 bases between. The germline V gene has CDR1 SNHLY and CDR2 FYNNEI. CDR3 in DNA: TGTGCCAGCAGTGGCGTTGGGAGGGAGACCCAGTACTTC. This translates into CASSGVGRETQYF.

J is TRBJ2-7 and V is TRBV18; possibly TRBD1 for D (6 bases). The V gene lost 3 bases and the J gene lost 6 bases, with 6 bases spanning the gap. The CDR3 covers 11 residues. Germline V lookup: CDR1 KGHSH, CDR2 LQKENI. CDR3 loop: CASSPDSEQYF. The DNA for the CDR3 is TGTGCCAGCTCACCGGACAGCGAGCAGTACTTC.

The rearrangement uses TRBV18 and TRBJ1-1, with 7 bases matching TRBD1. Germline lookup yields CDR1 KGHSH and CDR2 LQKENI. This CDR3 has 15 residues. V shed 2 bases, J shed 1 base, and the junction held 4 bases outside the gene matches. CDR3 bases: TGTGCCAGCTCACCATCGAGGGACAGGAACACTGAAGCTTTCTTT. The encoded protein is CASSPSRDRNTEAFF.

This clone was seen a single time. The same CDR3 can be traced to other DNA sequences in this sample. The V and J genes are TRBV18 and TRBJ2-7; TRBD1 matches 12 bases. CDR1 is KGHSH and CDR2 is LQKENI in the germline V gene. This CDR3 is 15 amino acids long. V shed 0 bases and J 4 bases; nucleotides not matched to a gene: 1. CDR3 amino acids: CASSPPGQGAYEQYF. CDR3 coding DNA: TGTGCCAGCTCACCACCGGGACAGGGGGCTTACGAGCAGTACTTC.

The genes are TRBV4-1 and TRBJ1-6; weak D call: TRBD1 (5 bases). Per germline, CDR1 MGHRA and CDR2 YSYEKL. This CDR3 region has 17 residues. Trimming stripped 4 bases from V and 5 bases from J, with 18 bases between. The CDR3 DNA follows: TGCGCCAGCAGCCTAGGACACCCTAGAGGAAATAATTCACCCCTCCACTTT. Translated, it gives CASSLGHPRGNNSPLHF.

This chain connects TRBV24-1 to TRBJ1-5; the D gene is possibly TRBD1 (5 bases). Germline CDR1 KGHDR, CDR2 SFDVKD. V lost 6 bases and J 4 bases, leaving 12 bases between the germline ends. This CDR3 region has 14 residues. CDR3 DNA: TGTGCCACCAGTCCTGGACACAAAAATCAGCCCCAGCATTTT. This gives the protein CATSPGHKNQPQHF.

This clone was recorded a few times. CDR3 in amino acids: CSVVGGGPDTQYF. DNA for the CDR3: TGCAGCGTTGTTGGGGGGGGGCCAGATACGCAGTATTTT. J is TRBJ2-3 and V is TRBV29-1; D might be TRBD2 (7 bases). V was clipped by 4 bases and J by 4 bases, with 12 bases between them. Per germline, CDR1 SQVTM and CDR2 ANQGSEA. This CDR3 is built from 13 residues.

The V and J genes are TRBV6-2 or TRBV6-3 and TRBJ2-2; no definite D call. Germline V lookup: CDR1 MNHEY, CDR2 SVGEGT. The germline V and J ends were trimmed by 2 bases and 3 bases, with 7 bases remaining between them. The length of the CDR3 is 14 residues. CDR3 in DNA: TGTGCCAGCAGTTACGGGCAGTACACCGGGGAGCTGTTTTTT. This translates into CASSYGQYTGELFF.

The chain has TRBV20-1 and TRBJ1-2; D ambiguous. This CDR3 region has 11 residues. V lost 5 bases to trimming and J lost 4 bases, with 8 bases between them. CDR1 and CDR2 (germline): DFQATT, SNEGSKA (reference sequence). The CDR3 sequence: CSASQAYGYTF. The CDR3 DNA sequence: TGCAGTGCTTCGCAGGCCTATGGCTACACCTTC.

This chain joins TRBV6-5 and TRBJ2-2, with TRBD1 as a possible D gene (6 bases). Trimming pared 6 bases from V and 1 base from J, leaving 12 bases between. The germline CDR1 and CDR2 sequences are MNHEY and SVGAGI. The length of the CDR3 is 15 residues. The CDR3 DNA is TGTGCCAGCAGCAGACAGGACATGAACACCGGGGAGCTGTTTTTT. The encoded protein is CASSRQDMNTGELFF.

V and J are TRBV3-1 (or the pseudogene TRBV3-2) and TRBJ2-5; 8 nucleotides agree with TRBD1. This CDR3 has 16 amino acids. Germline assignment: CDR1 LGHDT and CDR2 YNNKEL (reference sequence). The J segment lost 5 bases and the V segment lost 2 bases, leaving 10 bases of the junction unmatched. DNA for the CDR3: TGTGCCAGCAGCCAATTTACCGGGACAGGCTATGAGACCCAGTACTTC. Its protein is CASSQFTGTGYETQYF.

The chain's CDR3 is CASSLDGDSHQPQHF. For the CDR3, the DNA is TGCGCCAGCAGCTTGGATGGAGACAGCCATCAGCCCCAGCATTTT. This chain uses TRBV5-1 with TRBJ1-5; TRBD1 might be the D (5 bases). This CDR3 is 15 amino acids long. V lost 0 bases and J 5 bases, leaving 12 bases between the germline ends. Germline-derived CDR1 and CDR2 are SGHRS and YFSETQ.

The chain employs TRBV19 and TRBJ1-3; the match to TRBD1 covers 8 bases. The CDR3 is 16 amino acids. Germline CDR1 reads LNHDA; CDR2 reads SQIVND (reference sequence). Unmatched junction bases numbered 6, after V lost 5 bases and J lost 0 bases. CDR3 amino acids: CASSARTGSSGNTIYF. The CDR3 DNA follows: TGTGCCAGTAGTGCCAGGACAGGGAGCTCTGGAAACACCATATATTTT. Supplemented by reference TRBV19 and TRBJ1-3, the full variable domain reads DGGITQSPKYLFRKEGQNVTLSCEQNLNHDAMYWYRQDPGQGLRLIYYSQIVNDFQKGDIAEGYSVSREKKESFPLTVTSAQKNPTAFYLCASSARTGSSGNTIYFGEGSWLTVV.

The chain combines TRBV5-1 with TRBJ1-2; TRBD1 might be the D (5 bases). This CDR3 comprises 14 residues. The V and J ends lost 4 bases and 4 bases respectively, with 14 bases between them. Germline V gene data show CDR1 as SGHRS and CDR2 as YFSETQ. The CDR3 region is CASSQTGGSYGYTF. The CDR3 DNA reads as TGCGCCAGCAGCCAAACGGGGGGTTCCTATGGCTACACCTTC.

The genes are TRBV5-6 and TRBJ2-5; the match to TRBD2 covers 10 bases. Germline CDR1 is SGHDT and CDR2 is YYEEEE. CDR3 size: 16 residues. V trimming: 4 bases; J trimming: 5 bases; junction bases outside the gene matches: 11. In DNA form, the CDR3 reads TGTGCCAGCAGCCAGCGACTAGCGGGCTACGGGGAGACCCAGTACTTC. Protein: CASSQRLAGYGETQYF.

The chain carries TRBV6-6 and TRBJ2-3, with a weak D call TRBD2 (7 bases). Germline V gene lookup returns CDR1 MNHNY and CDR2 SVGAGI (reference sequence). The CDR3 runs 15 residues. V lost 5 bases, J lost 5 bases, and 17 bases lay in between. The CDR3 sequence is CASSLGGGLRDTQYF. DNA for the CDR3: TGTGCCAGCAGTCTAGGGGGGGGTCTACGAGATACGCAGTATTTT.

The chain employs TRBV6-6 and TRBJ2-4; TRBD1 agrees at 7 bases. V was clipped by 5 bases and J by 0 bases; unmatched bases: 4. The CDR3 runs 15 residues. Germline assignment: CDR1 MNHNY and CDR2 SVGAGI (reference sequence). CDR3 residues: CASSKTGEAKNIQYF. The CDR3 DNA reads as TGTGCCAGCAGTAAAACAGGGGAAGCCAAAAACATTCAGTACTTC.

The J gene is TRBJ2-1, the V gene TRBV7-8; TRBD2 matches 7 bases. Germline loops: CDR1 SGHVS, CDR2 FQNEAQ. Trimming cost V 3 bases and J 7 bases; bases outside gene matches: 6. The CDR3 runs to 14 residues. CDR3 protein: CASSLKAGDNEQFF. CDR3 nucleotides: TGTGCCAGCAGCTTGAAGGCGGGGGATAATGAGCAGTTCTTC.

This sequence joins TRBV28 and TRBJ1-4; no definite D call. The germline V gene has CDR1 MDHEN and CDR2 SYDVKM. Between the trimmed V and J ends, which lost 5 bases and 0 bases, there was a span of 4 bases. The CDR3 runs to 13 residues. In DNA, the CDR3 is TGTGCCAGCAGTGCAGCAACTAATGAAAAACTGTTTTTT. It encodes CASSAATNEKLFF.

With respect to this clone: Other DNA sequences in this sample translate to the same CDR3. The chain links TRBV20-1 to TRBJ1-1, with D maybe TRBD1 (5 bases). CDR1 is DFQATT and CDR2 is SNEGSKA in the germline V gene (reference sequence). V was clipped by 3 bases and J by 0 bases, with 8 bases between them. The CDR3 length is 13 residues. CDR3 DNA: TGCAGTGCTAGTAGACAGTTGAACACTGAAGCTTTCTTT. Translation: CSASRQLNTEAFF.

This chain links TRBV19 with TRBJ1-1, with TRBD1 matching 9 bases. CDR1 and CDR2 from the germline V gene are LNHDA and SQIVND (reference sequence). V lost 5 bases, J lost 4 bases, and 8 bases stayed unmatched. The CDR3 extends over 15 amino acids. The CDR3 sequence: CASSPGTGRGTEAFF. Here the CDR3 DNA reads TGTGCCAGTAGTCCAGGGACAGGGAGGGGCACTGAAGCTTTCTTT.

This chain joins TRBV28 and TRBJ2-2, with TRBD1 matching over 9 bases. The CDR3 sequence is 15 residues long. The J segment lost 7 bases and the V segment lost 2 bases, leaving 5 bases of the junction unmatched. CDR1 is MDHEN and CDR2 is SYDVKM in the germline V gene. This chain's CDR3 is CASSLGGQGGGELFF. The CDR3 nucleotides are TGTGCCAGCAGTTTAGGGGGACAGGGCGGCGGGGAGCTGTTTTTT.

This chain links TRBV24-1 with TRBJ2-3, with 8 bases identical to TRBD1. CDR1 is KGHDR, CDR2 SFDVKD, per germline. The CDR3 runs 15 residues. V lost 4 bases to trimming and J lost 4 bases; unmatched junction nucleotides: 6. This chain's CDR3 is CATSDTGGSPDTQYF. The CDR3 DNA sequence: TGTGCCACCAGTGACACAGGGGGGAGCCCAGATACGCAGTATTTT.

The chain employs TRBV18 and TRBJ2-1; 13 bases fit TRBD2. CDR1 is KGHSH and CDR2 is LQKENI in the germline V gene. This CDR3 has 18 amino acids. J was trimmed by 0 bases and V by 3 bases; bases with no gene match: 5. DNA of the CDR3: TGTGCCAGCTCACCTAGGACTAGCGGGGGCCCCTCCTACAATGAGCAGTTCTTC. Protein: CASSPRTSGGPSYNEQFF.

V and J are TRBV19 and TRBJ1-5; 8 bases line up with TRBD1. The germline CDR1 and CDR2 sequences are LNHDA and SQIVND (reference sequence). This CDR3 region has 15 residues. Trimming removed 5 bases from V and 0 bases from J; junction bases left unmatched: 3. The CDR3: CASSQGANSNQPQHF. The CDR3 DNA sequence: TGTGCCAGTAGTCAGGGGGCAAATAGCAATCAGCCCCAGCATTTT.

The chain employs TRBV7-9 and TRBJ1-6; 7 nucleotides line up with TRBD1. CDR3 length: 14 amino acids. Germline V gives CDR1 SEHNR, CDR2 FQNEAQ (reference sequence). The J segment lost 7 bases and the V segment lost 4 bases, leaving 4 bases of the junction unmatched. In nucleotides, the CDR3 is TGTGCCAGCAGCTGGGGACAGCGGAATTCACCCCTCCACTTT. It encodes CASSWGQRNSPLHF.

The chain links TRBV2 to TRBJ2-3, with D maybe TRBD1 (7 bases). Per the germline V gene, CDR1 is SNHLY and CDR2 is FYNNEI. Trimming shortened V by 4 bases and J by 4 bases, and 24 bases separated the two germline ends. The CDR3 totals 18 residues. CDR3 region: CASSAQGEGTRRADTQYF. DNA for the CDR3: TGTGCCAGCAGTGCCCAGGGGGAAGGGACTCGACGGGCAGATACGCAGTATTTT.

J is TRBJ1-1 and V is TRBV10-3; D call uncertain. With 3 bases removed from V and 3 bases from J, the gap between germline ends came to 8 bases. The V gene's germline CDR1 is ENHRY and CDR2 SYGVKD. The length of the CDR3 is 13 residues. The CDR3 protein is CAISEMADTEAFF. Here the CDR3 DNA reads TGTGCCATCAGTGAAATGGCTGACACTGAAGCTTTCTTT.

The chain uses TRBV5-6 and TRBJ1-6; D might be TRBD1 (6 bases). Germline loops: CDR1 SGHDT, CDR2 YYEEEE. V was trimmed by 4 bases and J by 8 bases, leaving 16 bases between them. The CDR3 spans 15 residues. CDR3: CASSGRQGRDSPLHF. In nucleotides, the CDR3 is TGTGCCAGCAGCGGGCGGCAGGGGAGGGATTCACCCCTCCACTTT.